The clone carrying this T cell receptor (beta chain) was seen only a few times. Its antigen is still unknown. The sample belongs to a study of T-cell memory formation after mild COVID-19. On the study more broadly: Clustering of TCRs was largely donor specific.

Trimming stripped 6 bases from V and 6 bases from J, with 22 bases between. The germline V gene has CDR1 DFQATT and CDR2 SNEGSKA (reference sequence). CDR3 size: 15 residues. Employing constant-segment primers, 5'RACE generated TCR alpha and TCR beta cDNA libraries bearing sample barcodes and UMIs. TCRdb itself ran the 5' RACE reads through MiXCR, one entry per CDR3 protein. This table has under 450,000 distinct CDR3 sequences, 13% to 15% appearing once. Study-level results: Later expanders leaned CD4+, whereas clones that contracted between day 15 and 85 were balanced CD4/CD8. CD8+ contracting clones occupied EMRA, while CD4+ ones occupied mainly CM and EM.

The sequenced sample was PBMCs or a T cell subset sorted from them (not recorded which). This receptor was taken from a man aged 18 to 29 who had mild COVID-19 (a few samples of this study predate the infection). Cell type and time point are not known. The chain employs TRBV20-1 and TRBJ2-3; possible D gene TRBD2, 7 bases. CDR3 in amino acids: CSARGAFNPWDTQYF. As DNA, the CDR3 is TGCAGTGCACGGGGGGCCTTCAATCCCTGGGATACGCAGTATTTT.